The 32 T cell receptor beta chains given below trace back to one sample, sequenced in a study of response to subunit inactivated influenza vaccine. TCRdb re-called the RT-PCR reads through MiXCR, storing one row per CDR3 protein. The sample lists fewer than 250,000 distinct CDR3 sequences, about 15% occurring once. The sequencing used CD8+ T cells sorted from PBMCs, collected less than 6 days after vaccination. The receptors were sampled from a man in his forties or fifties who received an inactivated influenza vaccine.

CDR3 nucleotide sequence: TGTGCCAGCAGCCAAACAGGGGACTATGGCTACACCTTC. Its translation: CASSQTGDYGYTF. The chain joins TRBV4-2 to TRBJ1-2, with TRBD1 identical over 7 bases. The CDR3 covers 13 residues. V trimming: 2 bases; J trimming: 3 bases; junction bases outside the gene matches: 0. Germline V lookup: CDR1 LGHNA, CDR2 YNFKEQ.

Ten or more counts support this clonotype. The chain couples TRBV20-1 to TRBJ2-7; D is undetermined. The CDR3 totals 13 residues. The V gene lost 0 bases and the J gene lost 5 bases, with 11 bases spanning the gap. Germline V gives CDR1 DFQATT, CDR2 SNEGSKA (reference sequence). CDR3 loop: CSARDHADHEQYF. In nucleotides, the CDR3 is TGCAGTGCTAGAGATCACGCGGACCACGAGCAGTACTTC.

V gene TRBV29-1 combines with J gene TRBJ2-7; 8 bases are a match to TRBD2. Looked up from germline, CDR1 is SQVTM and CDR2 is ANQGSEA. The CDR3 totals 12 residues. Trimming cost V 4 bases and J 1 base; bases outside gene matches: 0. The CDR3 sequence is CSVVAGSYEQYF. The CDR3 DNA reads as TGCAGCGTTGTAGCGGGATCCTACGAGCAGTACTTC.

This chain uses TRBV6-2 or TRBV6-3 with TRBJ2-5, with D possibly being TRBD1 or TRBD2 (5 bases each). The CDR3 runs to 16 residues. Trimming left V 0 bases short and J 5 bases short, with 16 bases between. CDR1 is MNHEY and CDR2 is SVGEGT in the germline V gene. CDR3 sequence (DNA): TGTGCCAGCAGTTACTCGTGGGACGACTCTTGGGAGACCCAGTACTTC. This sequence encodes CASSYSWDDSWETQYF.

The chain joins TRBV6-5 to TRBJ1-1, with D possibly TRBD1 on 5 matching bases. V lost 0 bases, J lost 5 bases, and 13 bases lay in between. This CDR3 spans 15 amino acids. CDR1 MNHEY and CDR2 SVGAGI come from the germline V gene. The CDR3 is CASSYSPGMGTEAFF. CDR3 DNA sequence: TGTGCCAGCAGTTACTCGCCAGGGATGGGGACTGAAGCTTTCTTT.

CDR3 in DNA: TGTGCCAGCAGTGGCCCTGGGACAGCCCAACTTAACACCGGGGAGCTGTTTTTT. This sequence encodes CASSGPGTAQLNTGELFF. The chain links TRBV2 to TRBJ2-2; TRBD1 aligns across 7 bases. Germline CDR1 is SNHLY and CDR2 is FYNNEI. V shed 4 bases, J shed 2 bases, and the junction held 13 bases outside the gene matches. The length of the CDR3 is 18 residues. Variable domain in full (rest from reference TRBV2 and TRBJ2-2): EPEVTQTPSHQVTQMGQEVILRCVPISNHLYFYWYRQILGQKVEFLVSFYNNEISEKSEIFDDQFSVERPDGSNFTLKIRSTKLEDSAMYFCASSGPGTAQLNTGELFFGEGSRLTVL.

In its sample, this clonotype was seen a few times. The chain links TRBV18 to TRBJ2-1, with 8 bases fitting TRBD2. The length of the CDR3 is 15 residues. J lost 4 bases, V lost 4 bases, and 6 bases had no gene match. Germline values: CDR1 KGHSH, CDR2 LQKENI. CDR3 DNA sequence: TGTGCCAGCTCACACCGGGAGGGGATTTACAATGAGCAGTTCTTC. Its translation: CASSHREGIYNEQFF. Supplemented by reference TRBV18 and TRBJ2-1, the full variable domain reads NAGVMQNPRHLVRRRGQEARLRCSPMKGHSHVYWYRQLPEEGLKFMVYLQKENIIDESGMPKERFSAEFPKEGPSILRIQQVVRGDSAAYFCASSHREGIYNEQFFGPGTRLTVL.

The chain employs TRBV7-6 and TRBJ2-3; D uncertain. The CDR3 length is 14 residues. Germline assignment: CDR1 SGHVS and CDR2 FNYEAQ. Trimming took off 1 base at V and 4 bases at J, with 9 bases between the two ends. CDR3: CASSLGTPPDTQYF. In nucleotides, the CDR3 is TGTGCCAGCAGCTTAGGTACTCCTCCAGATACGCAGTATTTT.

This clonotype was found many times. J is TRBJ2-7 and V is TRBV3-1; TRBD1 agrees at 10 bases. Germline V gene data show CDR1 as LGHDT and CDR2 as YNNKEL (reference sequence). V lost 3 bases, J lost 6 bases, and 5 bases stayed unmatched. The CDR3 is made up of 14 amino acids. CDR3 nucleotide sequence: TGTGCCAGCAGCCAGGCCGGGACAGGGGTCGAGCAGTACTTC. Its translation is CASSQAGTGVEQYF.

This clonotype was seen repeatedly, ten times or more. The chain carries TRBV7-9 and TRBJ2-7; D remains ambiguous. Germline V gene sequence: CDR1 SEHNR, CDR2 FQNEAQ (reference sequence). The CDR3 runs to 15 residues. Trimming took off 4 bases at V and 0 bases at J, with 13 bases between the two ends. The CDR3 here is CASSSRPYSSYEQYF. The DNA of the CDR3 is TGTGCCAGCAGCTCCCGCCCGTACAGCTCCTACGAGCAGTACTTC.

This clonotype turned up a few times. V is TRBV14 and J is TRBJ2-1; D remains unclear. Germline V gene data show CDR1 as SGHDN and CDR2 as FVKESK. Trimming took 0 bases from V and 3 from J, leaving 12 bases between them. The CDR3 runs 16 residues. The CDR3 DNA sequence: TGTGCCAGCAGCCAAGATCAGTCAGACCTCTACAATGAGCAGTTCTTC. Protein sequence: CASSQDQSDLYNEQFF.

The CDR3 DNA is TGTGCCAGCAGCCAAGATATCTCCTACGAGCAGTACTTC. Encoded protein: CASSQDISYEQYF. This chain connects TRBV4-2 to TRBJ2-7; D gene ambiguous. Deletions cut 0 bases from V and 0 bases from J, with 3 bases between. The CDR3 covers 13 residues. Germline V CDR1 and CDR2: LGHNA, YNFKEQ.

This clonotype was observed a few times. The chain recombines TRBV10-3 with TRBJ2-1, with TRBD1 as a possible D gene (5 bases). Germline V gene sequence: CDR1 ENHRY, CDR2 SYGVKD. Trimming cost V 2 bases and J 0 bases, with 17 bases left between them. The CDR3 is 18 amino acids. The chain's CDR3 is CAISERAGMSRSYNEQFF. CDR3 DNA sequence: TGTGCCATCAGTGAGAGGGCAGGGATGTCCCGCTCCTACAATGAGCAGTTCTTC.

This clonotype was seen more than once but under ten times. The chain combines TRBV7-9 with TRBJ2-7; D is possibly TRBD1 (5 bases). Germline V CDR1 and CDR2: SEHNR, FQNEAQ (reference sequence). V was pared by 2 bases and J by 2 bases, with 10 bases between. CDR3 size: 14 residues. The CDR3 DNA sequence: TGTGCCAGCAGCTTACAGGGCCAAACCTACGAGCAGTACTTC. The encoded protein is CASSLQGQTYEQYF.

This clonotype was seen once. The chain joins TRBV7-9 to TRBJ2-5; D not certain. Deletions cut 5 bases from V and 3 bases from J, with 16 bases between. There are 15 residues in the CDR3. Germline-derived CDR1 and CDR2 are SEHNR and FQNEAQ (reference sequence). This CDR3 reads CASSDTGPDEETQYF. The CDR3 DNA sequence: TGTGCCAGCAGCGACACGGGTCCCGACGAAGAGACCCAGTACTTC.

The chain employs TRBV4-1 and TRBJ2-7; no definite D call. Germline CDR1 MGHRA, CDR2 YSYEKL. V was pared by 6 bases and J by 1 base, with 13 bases between. This CDR3 is built from 14 residues. CDR3 coding DNA: TGCGCCAGCAGTACCCTTGGCGGATCCTACGAGCAGTACTTC. It translates to CASSTLGGSYEQYF.

The J gene is TRBJ2-1, the V gene TRBV11-1; 7 positions agree with TRBD2. J lost 3 bases, V lost 0 bases, and 5 bases had no gene match. Germline values: CDR1 SGHAT, CDR2 FQDESV (reference sequence). This CDR3 has 16 amino acids. CDR3 sequence (DNA): TGTGCCAGCAGCTTAGCGCAACTAGCGCACTACAATGAGCAGTTCTTC. Translation gives CASSLAQLAHYNEQFF.

J is TRBJ2-7 and V is TRBV7-9, with TRBD2 as a possible D gene (6 bases). Trimming took 5 bases from V and 5 from J, leaving 25 bases between them. Per germline, CDR1 SEHNR and CDR2 FQNEAQ (reference sequence). This CDR3 contains 17 residues. The CDR3 DNA is TGTGCCAGCAGCGACGGATCCACTAGCCCCGTCTTTAACGAGCAGTACTTC. Its translation: CASSDGSTSPVFNEQYF.

The rearrangement joins TRBV12-3 or TRBV12-4 to TRBJ2-5; TRBD1 matches at 8 bases. J lost 4 bases, V lost 5 bases, and 3 bases had no gene match. This CDR3 region has 13 residues. The CDR3 DNA reads as TGTGCCAGCAGTATCAGGGGGCCAGAGACCCAGTACTTC. Translating it yields CASSIRGPETQYF.

V gene TRBV20-1 combines with J gene TRBJ1-2, with 7 bases fitting TRBD1. V shed 6 bases, J shed 2 bases, and the junction held 6 bases outside the gene matches. Germline values: CDR1 DFQATT, CDR2 SNEGSKA (reference sequence). This CDR3 spans 13 amino acids. DNA of the CDR3: TGCAGTGCCGGACAGGCAAGGAACTATGGCTACACCTTC. This codes for CSAGQARNYGYTF.

This chain connects TRBV5-1 to TRBJ1-2; a possible D gene is TRBD1 (5 bases). The V gene's germline CDR1 is SGHRS and CDR2 YFSETQ. The CDR3 is 14 residues long. Deletions cut 4 bases from V and 4 bases from J, with 14 bases between. The CDR3 loop reads CASSPPGLVYGYTF. The CDR3 nucleotides are TGCGCCAGCAGCCCCCCGGGGCTGGTCTATGGCTACACCTTC.

There are many counts of this clonotype. This chain connects TRBV28 to TRBJ2-5; D remains ambiguous. The CDR3 consists of 12 residues. Germline-derived CDR1 and CDR2 are MDHEN and SYDVKM. V shed 4 bases and J shed 5 bases, with 8 bases lying between them. The CDR3 region has the DNA TGTGCCAGCAGTTCCTATCAGGAGACCCAGTACTTC. It translates to CASSSYQETQYF.

This clonotype was detected only a few times. The genes are TRBV7-6 and TRBJ2-1; the D gene could be TRBD1 or TRBD2 (5 bases each). V dropped 5 bases and J dropped 3 bases, with 14 bases sitting between them. The CDR3 consists of 15 residues. Per germline, CDR1 SGHVS and CDR2 FNYEAQ. Here the CDR3 DNA reads TGTGCCAGCAGCCCTGACTGGGGGATCTACAATGAGCAGTTCTTC. It encodes CASSPDWGIYNEQFF. Combining the CDR3 with reference TRBV7-6 and TRBJ2-1 gives the whole variable domain GAGVSQSPRYKVTKRGQDVALRCDPISGHVSLYWYRQALGQGPEFLTYFNYEAQQDKSGLPNDRFSAERPEGSISTLTIQRTEQRDSAMYRCASSPDWGIYNEQFFGPGTRLTVL.

This clonotype has at least ten counts. The chain links TRBV12-3 or TRBV12-4 to TRBJ2-5; the D is unclear. V gave up 5 bases and J gave up 5 bases, with 3 bases separating them. The CDR3 extends over 10 amino acids. For the CDR3, the DNA is TGTGCCAGCAGTGGGGAGACCCAGTACTTC. Its protein is CASSGETQYF.

This clonotype was seen ten or more times. The V gene is TRBV27, the J gene TRBJ2-3; weak D call: TRBD2 (5 bases). This CDR3 spans 14 amino acids. Per the germline V gene, CDR1 is MNHEY and CDR2 is SMNVEV (reference sequence). V dropped 5 bases and J dropped 2 bases, with 11 bases sitting between them. In DNA, the CDR3 is TGTGCCAGCAGTGTCCTCGGGAACACAGATACGCAGTATTTT. Protein sequence: CASSVLGNTDTQYF.

The table lists this clonotype with a few counts. The chain uses TRBV5-1 and TRBJ2-7; 7 nucleotides align to TRBD2. CDR3 length equals 16 residues. Germline V gives CDR1 SGHRS, CDR2 YFSETQ. With V trimmed by 0 bases and J by 7 bases, 13 bases remained unmatched. CDR3 protein: CASSLEWAREVREQYF. DNA for the CDR3: TGCGCCAGCAGCTTGGAGTGGGCCCGGGAGGTGAGAGAGCAGTACTTC.

The chain has TRBV20-1 and TRBJ2-1; the match to TRBD2 covers 11 bases. V lost 5 bases, J lost 10 bases, and 10 bases stayed unmatched. The CDR3 is made up of 14 amino acids. Germline V lookup: CDR1 DFQATT, CDR2 SNEGSKA (reference sequence). The CDR3 region is CSASSGGPVGEQFF. CDR3 bases: TGCAGTGCTTCTAGCGGGGGGCCGGTTGGGGAGCAGTTCTTC.

The V gene is TRBV5-1, the J gene TRBJ2-3; tentatively, D is TRBD2 (5 bases). Germline CDR1 and CDR2: SGHRS and YFSETQ. Trimming removed 4 bases at V and 5 bases at J, with 20 bases between. This CDR3 has 16 amino acids. CDR3 bases: TGCGCCAGCAGCGCTCCGGGGTCGTTATCGAGAGATACGCAGTATTTT. This gives the protein CASSAPGSLSRDTQYF. The whole variable domain, remainder taken from reference TRBV5-1 and TRBJ2-3, is KAGVTQTPRYLIKTRGQQVTLSCSPISGHRSVSWYQQTPGQGLQFLFEYFSETQRNKGNFPGRFSGRQFSNSRSEMNVSTLELGDSALYLCASSAPGSLSRDTQYFGPGTRLTVL.

This clonotype has more than one count but fewer than ten. The chain uses TRBV2 and TRBJ2-5; the D gene is possibly TRBD2 (5 bases). From germline, CDR1 is SNHLY and CDR2 FYNNEI. This CDR3 is built from 14 residues. With 6 bases removed from V and 3 bases from J, the gap between germline ends came to 14 bases. In nucleotides, the CDR3 is TGTGCCAGCAGGGCAATAGCCGGGGAAGAGACCCAGTACTTC. Translation: CASRAIAGEETQYF.

This clonotype was detected a few times. The V and J genes are TRBV9 and TRBJ2-3; D is uncertain. Germline assignment: CDR1 SGDLS and CDR2 YYNGEE. CDR3 length: 14 amino acids. The V and J ends lost 0 bases and 2 bases respectively, with 7 bases between them. CDR3 nucleotide sequence: TGTGCCAGCAGCGTAGGATTCTCCACAGATACGCAGTATTTT. Translated, it gives CASSVGFSTDTQYF.

This clonotype showed up just a few times. This chain uses TRBV7-8 with TRBJ1-5; a weak D match, TRBD1 (6 bases). The CDR3 totals 15 residues. CDR1 and CDR2 (germline): SGHVS, FQNEAQ. Trimming shortened V by 5 bases and J by 3 bases, and 14 bases separated the two germline ends. The CDR3 is CASSPFEGDNQPQHF. DNA of the CDR3: TGTGCCAGCAGCCCCTTTGAGGGGGACAATCAGCCCCAGCATTTT.

This clonotype was detected a few times. V usage is TRBV2 and J usage is TRBJ1-1, with a possible D match to TRBD1 (6 bases). V was shortened by 4 bases and J by 6 bases, with 15 bases between the two germline ends. The CDR3 contains 14 residues. The germline CDR1 and CDR2 sequences are SNHLY and FYNNEI. The CDR3 DNA sequence: TGTGCCAGCAGTGGGACAGCGGCGGGGGCTGAAGCTTTCTTT. Its translation is CASSGTAAGAEAFF.